The present T cell receptor beta chain was sequenced within a study of T cells in Graves' hyperthyroidism and ophthalmopathy. Amplified TCR beta CDR3 regions came from RNA transcripts. The TCR CDR3 first-round RT-PCR relied on the HTBI primer set. TCRdb re-analysed the multiplex PCR reads in MiXCR, keeping a single row per CDR3 protein. The sample yields roughly 570,000 distinct CDR3 sequences, around 42% seen once. Diagnoses were made from clinical symptoms, serum measures (thyroxine and TRAb), thyroid ultrasound and orbital computed tomography. Per germline, CDR1 SNHLY and CDR2 FYNNEI. V gave up 2 bases and J gave up 0 bases; unmatched junction bases: 3. The CDR3 contains 15 residues.

The sample consisted of peripheral blood or thyroid tissue (not recorded which). The origin of this receptor is an adult woman with Graves' disease, either hyperthyroidism or ophthalmopathy (not recorded which). V gene TRBV2 combines with J gene TRBJ2-7; 8 bases align to TRBD2. This CDR3 reads CASSEWAGGSYEQYF. The CDR3 coding sequence is TGTGCCAGCAGTGAATGGGCGGGAGGCTCCTACGAGCAGTACTTC.